Each of the 21 T cell receptor beta chains below was sequenced from the same sample in a study of shared clonotypes between healthy human individuals. Sequencing used immunoSEQ multiplex PCR; TCRdb keeps in-frame clones, though not all of them. This repertoire shows roughly 400,000 clones, about 96% found once; its top ten account for about 0.32%. Sequencing input: memory CD8+ T cells sorted from blood. Subset meaning: CD45RO+ cells pooled with CCR7-negative TemRA cells. The receptors stem from a man aged 30 to 39 in good health.

Here the CDR3 DNA reads TGTGCCAGCAGCTCAGACAATAGCAATCAGCCCCAGCATTTT. Encoded protein: CASSSDNSNQPQHF. The chain recombines TRBV11-2 with TRBJ1-5; D is unclear. CDR3 length: 14 amino acids. Per the germline V gene, CDR1 is SGHAT and CDR2 is FQNNGV. Trimming took 4 bases from V and 0 from J, leaving 7 bases between them.

The gene calls are TRBV28 and TRBJ1-5, with a tentative D call TRBD1 (5 bases). Germline CDR1 is MDHEN and CDR2 is SYDVKM. The V end was cut by 3 bases, the J end by 5 bases, with 8 bases between. This CDR3 is 13 amino acids long. Here the CDR3 DNA reads TGTGCCAGCAGTTTCGGGGGAGATCAGCCCCAGCATTTT. Its protein is CASSFGGDQPQHF.

The chain employs TRBV7-2 and TRBJ1-1; no definite D call. The V end was cut by 5 bases, the J end by 1 base, with 8 bases between. Germline loops: CDR1 SGHTA, CDR2 FQGNSA. This CDR3 comprises 13 residues. The CDR3 is CASSPRWNTEAFF. The CDR3 region has the DNA TGTGCCAGCAGCCCACGGTGGAACACTGAAGCTTTCTTT.

The gene calls are TRBV19 and TRBJ2-7, with 8 bases identical to TRBD1. Germline CDR1 LNHDA, CDR2 SQIVND (reference sequence). The CDR3 sequence is 16 residues long. The V and J ends lost 6 bases and 1 base, in that order; junction bases with no gene match: 11. DNA for the CDR3: TGTGCCAGTAGCCAACGGTCCGGGACAGGATCCTACGAGCAGTACTTC. Its translation is CASSQRSGTGSYEQYF.

The V and J genes are TRBV7-9 and TRBJ2-3; the D gene is possibly TRBD1 (5 bases). Trimming stripped 2 bases from V and 2 bases from J, with 8 bases between. The CDR3 contains 14 residues. Per germline, CDR1 SEHNR and CDR2 FQNEAQ (reference sequence). CDR3: CASSLRGYTDTQYF. The CDR3 DNA reads TGTGCCAGCAGCTTAAGGGGATACACAGATACGCAGTATTTT.

This clone has only one observation. The rearrangement uses TRBV7-8 and TRBJ2-3; D is possibly TRBD2 (5 bases). This CDR3 contains 15 residues. Trimming stripped 1 base from V and 3 bases from J, with 11 bases between. CDR1 and CDR2 (germline): SGHVS, FQNEAQ. The CDR3 sequence is CASSLGEFRTDTQYF. In nucleotides, the CDR3 is TGTGCCAGCAGCTTAGGGGAGTTTAGAACAGATACGCAGTATTTT.

The gene calls are TRBV6-6 and TRBJ2-7; TRBD1 might be the D (5 bases). This CDR3 has 15 residues. The ends were cut back, 0 bases at V and 0 bases at J, with 9 bases in the middle. Germline V CDR1 and CDR2: MNHNY, SVGAGI (reference sequence). The CDR3 loop is CASSYSARASYEQYF. The CDR3 nucleotides are TGTGCCAGCAGTTACTCAGCCAGGGCCTCCTACGAGCAGTACTTC.

The J gene is TRBJ2-1, the V gene TRBV6-6; maybe TRBD2 (6 bases). CDR1 and CDR2 from the germline V gene are MNHNY and SVGAGI (reference sequence). V was pared by 2 bases and J by 10 bases, with 6 bases between. The CDR3 sequence is 11 residues long. The CDR3 bases are TGTGCCAGCAGTTACGCGGGAGAGCAGTTCTTC. This translates into CASSYAGEQFF.

This chain connects TRBV2 to TRBJ2-1; perhaps TRBD1 as D (6 bases). Trimming pared 5 bases from V and 9 bases from J, leaving 11 bases between. The CDR3 has 12 amino acids. Looked up from germline, CDR1 is SNHLY and CDR2 is FYNNEI. CDR3 in DNA: TGTGCCAGCAGTTACAGGGTTACTGAGCAGTTCTTC. This gives the protein CASSYRVTEQFF.

The V gene is TRBV2, the J gene TRBJ2-6, with D unresolved. CDR3 length: 14 amino acids. Germline V gene data show CDR1 as SNHLY and CDR2 as FYNNEI. V was shortened by 7 bases and J by 0 bases, with 7 bases between the two germline ends. The CDR3 sequence is CASNRDSGANVLTF. CDR3 in DNA: TGTGCCAGCAATAGGGACTCTGGGGCCAACGTCCTGACTTTC.

CDR3 nucleotides: TGTGCCTGGAGTGCCCAGCCAGGACGCGGAAACACCATATATTTT. It encodes CAWSAQPGRGNTIYF. The chain uses TRBV30 and TRBJ1-3; the D is unclear. Trimming pared 1 base from V and 4 bases from J, leaving 14 bases between. In germline, CDR1 is GTSNPN, CDR2 SVGIG (reference sequence). CDR3 size: 15 residues. Variable domain in full (rest from reference TRBV30 and TRBJ1-3): SQTIHQWPATLVQPVGSPLSLECTVEGTSNPNLYWYRQAAGRGLQLLFYSVGIGQISSEVPQNLSASRPQDRQFILSSKKLLLSDSGFYLCAWSAQPGRGNTIYFGEGSWLTVV.

The chain links TRBV7-9 to TRBJ1-2; 10 positions agree with TRBD1. This CDR3 has 15 amino acids. CDR1 and CDR2 (germline): SEHNR, FQNEAQ (reference sequence). The trim removed 4 bases at V and 6 bases at J, leaving 8 bases unmatched. The CDR3 spells CASSSGQGRMDGYTF. CDR3 in DNA: TGTGCCAGCAGCTCGGGACAGGGGCGTATGGATGGCTACACCTTC.

CDR3 nucleotide sequence: TGTGCCAGCAGCCGAATAGGCGGGAGCTCCTACAATGAGCAGTTCTTC. It is translated as CASSRIGGSSYNEQFF. V and J are TRBV27 and TRBJ2-1; 7 nucleotides align to TRBD2. With V trimmed by 6 bases and J by 0 bases, 8 bases remained unmatched. Germline lookup yields CDR1 MNHEY and CDR2 SMNVEV (reference sequence). This CDR3 comprises 16 residues.

The chain joins TRBV4-2 to TRBJ2-1, with 10 bases that match TRBD2. The V gene end was trimmed by 0 bases and the J gene end by 3 bases; junction bases not matched to a gene: 11. From germline, CDR1 is LGHNA and CDR2 YNFKEQ. The CDR3 runs 19 residues. CDR3 loop: CASSQDGVSGRIGYNEQFF. The CDR3 nucleotides are TGTGCCAGCAGCCAAGATGGTGTTAGCGGGAGGATCGGCTACAATGAGCAGTTCTTC.

The chain links TRBV30 to TRBJ1-2; 8 nucleotides align to TRBD1. The CDR3 is 12 residues long. Looked up from germline, CDR1 is GTSNPN and CDR2 is SVGIG (reference sequence). The junction had 0 bases not matched to a gene; V was cut back by 2 bases and J by 4 bases. The CDR3 region has the DNA TGTGCCTGGAGTACAGGGGGCTATGGCTACACCTTC. This encodes CAWSTGGYGYTF. Filled out from reference TRBV30 and TRBJ1-2, the complete variable domain reads SQTIHQWPATLVQPVGSPLSLECTVEGTSNPNLYWYRQAAGRGLQLLFYSVGIGQISSEVPQNLSASRPQDRQFILSSKKLLLSDSGFYLCAWSTGGYGYTFGSGTRLTVV.

The chain carries TRBV6-5 and TRBJ1-5; D is ambiguous. V was clipped by 6 bases and J by 0 bases, with 3 bases between them. Germline V lookup: CDR1 MNHEY, CDR2 SVGAGI. The CDR3 loop spans 12 amino acids. CDR3 coding DNA: TGTGCCAGCAGGACTAGCAATCAGCCCCAGCATTTT. Amino acid sequence: CASRTSNQPQHF.

The V gene is TRBV5-4, the J gene TRBJ2-3, with 7 bases that match TRBD2. Germline V gene sequence: CDR1 SGHNT, CDR2 YYREEE (reference sequence). The CDR3 is 18 residues long. V was clipped by 2 bases and J by 3 bases; unmatched bases: 15. CDR3 in DNA: TGTGCCAGCAGCTTCGATTGGGCGGGAGTCCCAGTGACAGATACGCAGTATTTT. Protein: CASSFDWAGVPVTDTQYF.

The chain has TRBV5-1 and TRBJ2-3; the match to TRBD1 covers 8 bases. There are 15 residues in the CDR3. CDR1 is SGHRS and CDR2 is YFSETQ in the germline V gene. V gave up 7 bases and J gave up 2 bases; unmatched junction bases: 9. The CDR3 DNA is TGCGCCAGCGCACAGGGACAGGCCTACACAGATACGCAGTATTTT. It codes for CASAQGQAYTDTQYF.

This clone was picked up one time. V usage is TRBV11-2 and J usage is TRBJ1-1; maybe TRBD1 (6 bases). CDR3 length equals 15 residues. Germline V gene sequence: CDR1 SGHAT, CDR2 FQNNGV. Trimming left V 5 bases short and J 1 base short, with 14 bases between. The CDR3 DNA is TGTGCCAGCAGCCCTGGACAGTACTCGAACACTGAAGCTTTCTTT. Residues: CASSPGQYSNTEAFF. The complete variable domain, with remaining parts taken from reference TRBV11-2 and TRBJ1-1, reads EAGVAQSPRYKIIEKRQSVAFWCNPISGHATLYWYQQILGQGPKLLIQFQNNGVVDDSQLPKDRFSAERLKGVDSTLKIQPAKLEDSAVYLCASSPGQYSNTEAFFGQGTRLTVV.

CDR3 DNA: TGTGCCAAGGGGCAGGTCTATGGCTACACCTTC. Amino acid sequence: CAKGQVYGYTF. The genes are TRBV6-4 and TRBJ1-2, with D perhaps TRBD1 (5 bases). Per the germline V gene, CDR1 is MRHNA and CDR2 is SNTAGT. This CDR3 region has 11 residues. Trimming shortened V by 10 bases and J by 4 bases, and 10 bases separated the two germline ends.

The gene calls are TRBV10-3 and TRBJ2-3; D perhaps matches TRBD1 (5 bases). CDR1 ENHRY and CDR2 SYGVKD come from the germline V gene. This CDR3 is 15 amino acids long. V gave up 3 bases and J gave up 4 bases, with 14 bases separating them. Here the CDR3 DNA reads TGTGCCATCAGTGATAAGGGATTAGGGGCAGATACGCAGTATTTT. It translates to CAISDKGLGADTQYF.